The source of this T cell receptor beta chain is a study of CD8 T cells in ankylosing spondylitis. Germline loops: CDR1 SGHDN, CDR2 FVKESK. The CDR3 contains 15 residues. Trimming left V 5 bases short and J 5 bases short, with 15 bases between. Study findings and constraints: Roughly eight highly homologous variants made up a TCR beta motif that seemed to typify ankylosing spondylitis blood. The authors reported significant enrichment of disease-linked clones in matched ankylosing spondylitis synovial fluid.

This clonotype was seen ten or more times. Its specificity is unknown. In making TCR beta libraries, quantitative 5'-RACE with molecular barcodes was used. Using its own MiXCR run on the 5' RACE reads, TCRdb lists one record per CDR3 protein. This repertoire shows some 340,000 distinct CDR3 sequences, approximately 15% found once; its top ten account for about 1.1%. Sequencing used blood, either unsorted or a sorted T cell fraction (not recorded which). The source is a male donor with ankylosing spondylitis or in good health (not recorded which). This rearrangement joins TRBV14 to TRBJ2-2, with no clear D. DNA of the CDR3: TGTGCCAGCAGCAAGGCCAAGAAGGAAACCGGGGAGCTGTTTTTT. It is translated as CASSKAKKETGELFF.